Following are 3 T cell receptor beta chains from one sample sequenced in a study of spatial heterogeneity in lung cancer. Stated time point: sample taken at primary tumor resection. In each case, whole RNA from tumor, nontumor lung or frozen PBMC was sequenced unsorted. TCRdb redid the calling of the 5' RACE reads with MiXCR, one entry per CDR3 protein. The sample yields roughly 91,000 distinct CDR3 sequences, approximately 18% seen once. Specimen: PBMCs, collected at surgery. These receptors originate from a male donor with early-stage non-small cell lung cancer.

This clonotype is medium-sized (0.01 to 0.1%) within its sample. CDR3 protein: CSDMGSDTDTQYF. CDR3 in DNA: TGCAGCGATATGGGATCGGACACAGATACGCAGTATTTT. The chain recombines TRBV29-1 with TRBJ2-3, with D uncertain. Germline V gene data show CDR1 as SQVTM and CDR2 as ANQGSEA. The CDR3 is 13 amino acids. The germline V and J ends were trimmed by 7 bases and 2 bases, with 13 bases remaining between them.

This clonotype occurred a few times. The V and J genes are TRBV29-1 and TRBJ1-3; 7 nucleotides align to TRBD1. V trimming: 6 bases; J trimming: 0 bases; junction bases outside the gene matches: 5. Germline V gene sequence: CDR1 SQVTM, CDR2 ANQGSEA. CDR3 length equals 14 residues. CDR3 DNA sequence: TGCAGCGTCTCAGGGGACAGCTCTGGAAACACCATATATTTT. This codes for CSVSGDSSGNTIYF.

The table lists this clonotype with a few counts. The genes are TRBV7-9 and TRBJ2-6, with TRBD2 identical over 13 bases. The ends lost 3 bases at V and 2 bases at J; junction bases unmatched: 4. Germline V gene lookup returns CDR1 SEHNR and CDR2 FQNEAQ (reference sequence). The CDR3 is 18 amino acids. In DNA form, the CDR3 reads TGTGCCAGCAGCTTCACTAGCGGGAGGGGGCCTGGGGCCAACGTCCTGACTTTC. Protein: CASSFTSGRGPGANVLTF.